This T cell receptor beta chain is from a study of shared clonotypes between healthy human individuals. Findings and limits, study-wide: Around 4.7% of naive CD4 clonotypes were shared across a handful of donors. Blood was the sole source, and tissue repertoires probably differ.

Remarks on this clone: Its antigen is still unknown.

Germline CDR1 is SGHAT and CDR2 is FQNNGV. The length of the CDR3 is 12 residues. Between the trimmed V and J ends, which lost 9 bases and 3 bases, there was a span of 12 bases. CD45RO negativity and positive selection for CCR7 defined naive CD8 cells, a population that excluded terminally differentiated effector memory CD45RA+ cells. Caucasian adults residing in Nashville, Tennessee made up all the donors. Data came from immunoSEQ multiplex PCR; TCRdb stores just in-frame clones and leaves some out. The sample holds 600,000 or so clones, 98% seen once. Sample: naive CD8+ T cells sorted from blood. The receptor was isolated from a young man in good health. The chain uses TRBV11-2 and TRBJ2-7; TRBD1 is a possible D gene (6 bases). Here the CDR3 reads CASTPGVYEQYF. The CDR3 DNA sequence: TGTGCCAGTACTCCAGGGGTCTACGAGCAGTACTTC.